This T cell receptor (beta chain) is from a study of blood T cell repertoires in COVID-19. Looking at the study overall: Samples representing acute and convalescent COVID-19 were sourced from the United States, Italy and Spain. PBMCs, B-cell-depleted T cells, or T cells provided the cDNA or gDNA that made up the material.

Trimming removed 6 bases from V and 5 bases from J, with 8 bases in between. The CDR3 has 12 residues. The germline gives CDR1 LGHDT, CDR2 YNNKEL (reference sequence). TCRdb's copy holds only in-frame clones and misses some; the assay was immunoSEQ multiplex PCR. The repertoire holds 150,000 to 200,000 clones, with about four fifths as singletons. The gene calls are TRBV3-1 (or the pseudogene TRBV3-2) and TRBJ1-5; D gene unclear. This sequence originates from a woman between 70 and 85 years old with acute or convalescent COVID-19. The sample consisted of peripheral blood. CDR3 region: CASSKAHQPQHF. The CDR3 coding sequence is TGTGCCAGCAGTAAAGCTCATCAGCCCCAGCATTTT.